This TCR beta chain was sequenced in a study of post-analysis software for immune sequencing data. Overall study: Several disease courses (relapsing-remitting, secondary progressive and progressive-relapsing) of multiple sclerosis were included.

Unique molecular identifiers had been added to the TCR beta cDNA libraries. T cells numbering 1 to 10 million yielded cDNA molecules that totaled roughly 500,000. A single record per CDR3 protein comes from TCRdb applying MiXCR to the PCR reads. Among around 500,000 distinct CDR3 sequences listed, about a third were seen once. This CDR3 has 17 residues. Germline CDR1 and CDR2: ENHRY and SYGVKD. V was trimmed by 0 bases and J by 2 bases, leaving 17 bases between them. The study's findings and limits: Among a few TRBV segments more frequent in patients than controls were TRBV5-6, TRBV5-1 and TRBV20-1. Samples made in the same batch grouped tightly together by F measure. Multiple sclerosis patients showed significantly lower normalized Chao1 diversity than controls did.

In its sample, this clonotype was seen a few times. Its specificity is unknown. The chain joins TRBV10-3 to TRBJ2-7; D is tentatively TRBD1 or TRBD2 (5 bases each). Sequenced sample: blood. This receptor was obtained from a girl under 18 with multiple sclerosis. For the CDR3, the DNA is TGTGCCATCAGTGAGTCGACTCGTGGGACGTTAACCTACGAGCAGTACTTC. Protein sequence: CAISESTRGTLTYEQYF.